A few counts support the clone carrying this T cell receptor beta chain. TCR analog templates of synthetic origin were spiked into each PCR. Repertoires were generated with immunoSEQ multiplex PCR, while TCRdb's copy carries only in-frame clones and drops some. The sample lists tens of thousands of clones; roughly four fifths were seen once. This sample was taken from a study of PD-L1 blockade in urothelial cancer. Across the study: Atezolizumab 1,200 mg was given intravenously every 3 weeks, starting 2014. About nine tenths of the roughly 30 patients comprised males who had bladder-origin urothelial cancer. Analysis of blood occurred 3 weeks (second dose) and 6 weeks after treatment start.

The time point was: pretreatment peripheral blood. The source is a man in his 60s with urothelial cancer. This specimen consisted of PBMCs, obtained around atezolizumab (anti-PD-L1) treatment.

The CDR3 protein is CATSREAGQYNEQFF. CDR3 nucleotides: TGTGCCACCAGCAGAGAGGCAGGGCAGTACAATGAGCAGTTCTTC. This chain joins TRBV15 and TRBJ2-1, with D possibly TRBD1 on 5 matching bases. Germline-derived CDR1 and CDR2 are LNHNV and YYDKDF (reference sequence). V lost 0 bases to trimming and J lost 4 bases, with 10 bases between them. The length of the CDR3 is 15 residues.